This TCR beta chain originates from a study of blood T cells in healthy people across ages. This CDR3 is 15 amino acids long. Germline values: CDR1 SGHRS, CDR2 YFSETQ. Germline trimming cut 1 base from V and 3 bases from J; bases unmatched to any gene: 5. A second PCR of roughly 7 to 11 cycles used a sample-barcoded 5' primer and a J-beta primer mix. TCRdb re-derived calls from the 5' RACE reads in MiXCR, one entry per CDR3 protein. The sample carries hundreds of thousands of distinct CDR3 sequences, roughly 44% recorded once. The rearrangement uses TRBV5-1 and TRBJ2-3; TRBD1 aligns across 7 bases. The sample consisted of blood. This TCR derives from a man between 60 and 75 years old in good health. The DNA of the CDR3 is TGCGCCAGCAGCTTGACAGGGGATAGAACAGATACGCAGTATTTT. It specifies CASSLTGDRTDTQYF.